The 22 T cell receptor beta chains below were found in one sample sequenced in a study of beta chain features in type 1 diabetes. Every isolated RNA sample was fully reverse transcribed, so sequencing captured expressed TCRB transcripts. Profiling relied on immunoSEQ multiplex PCR, and the TCRdb table lists in-frame clones only, not all of them. The repertoire includes around 250,000 clones, around 14% of them detected once, and about 0.018% sits in the top ten. Their antigens are not known. General study findings and limits: Within each of all four CD4+ subsets, Type 1 diabetes patients had TCRB CDR3s that were moderately but significantly shorter.

Sequencing input: naive CD4+ T cells from blood. The receptors here all came from a man in his thirties or forties with type 1 diabetes.

The CDR3 sequence is CATWTGESYNEQFF. Here the CDR3 DNA reads TGCGCCACGTGGACAGGGGAGTCCTACAATGAGCAGTTCTTC. The chain joins TRBV5-1 to TRBJ2-1; the match to TRBD1 covers 9 bases. J was trimmed by 1 base and V by 9 bases; bases with no gene match: 5. This CDR3 spans 14 amino acids. Germline lookup yields CDR1 SGHRS and CDR2 YFSETQ.

In this sample, this clone turned up a few times. The J gene is TRBJ1-1, the V gene TRBV29-1; weak D call: TRBD1 (5 bases). Deletions cut 7 bases from V and 0 bases from J, with 9 bases between. Germline V CDR1 and CDR2: SQVTM, ANQGSEA. The CDR3 covers 12 residues. Here the CDR3 reads CSAQTVNTEAFF. CDR3 sequence (DNA): TGCAGCGCCCAGACAGTGAACACTGAAGCTTTCTTT.

This chain links TRBV11-3 with TRBJ2-7, with a weak D call TRBD2 (5 bases). The CDR3 runs to 14 residues. CDR1 is SGHNT and CDR2 is YENEEA in the germline V gene. Trimming stripped 3 bases from V and 1 base from J, with 10 bases between. The CDR3 DNA reads as TGTGCCAGCAGCTTTGAGGGCAGTTCCTACGAGCAGTACTTC. Translation: CASSFEGSSYEQYF.

This clone was seen a few times. The gene calls are TRBV2 and TRBJ2-2; TRBD1 is a possible D gene (7 bases). CDR3 length equals 15 residues. Germline V gene data show CDR1 as SNHLY and CDR2 as FYNNEI. Deletions cut 6 bases from V and 4 bases from J, with 15 bases between. The DNA of the CDR3 is TGTGCCAGCAGACCCCAGGGGGGCTTCACCGGGGAGCTGTTTTTT. Amino acids: CASRPQGGFTGELFF.

The chain couples TRBV7-2 to TRBJ2-3; 7 bases agree with TRBD2. The CDR3 runs 14 residues. The V and J ends lost 3 bases and 3 bases, in that order; junction bases with no gene match: 3. Germline CDR1 and CDR2: SGHTA and FQGNSA. The CDR3 loop reads CASSFPGRTDTQYF. The CDR3 DNA is TGTGCCAGCAGCTTTCCCGGGAGGACAGATACGCAGTATTTT.

This chain links TRBV6-1 with TRBJ1-1; D gene uncertain. The CDR3 sequence is 14 residues long. Germline-derived CDR1 and CDR2 are MNHNS and SASEGT. Deletions cut 6 bases from V and 4 bases from J, with 15 bases between. This CDR3 reads CASSREGGRTEAFF. In nucleotides, the CDR3 is TGTGCCAGCAGCCGAGAGGGAGGGCGCACTGAAGCTTTCTTT.

This clone occurred a few times. This chain links TRBV19 with TRBJ1-1, with D possibly being TRBD1 (5 bases). The CDR3 is made up of 13 amino acids. CDR1 is LNHDA and CDR2 is SQIVND in the germline V gene (reference sequence). V lost 3 bases and J 7 bases, leaving 12 bases between the germline ends. The CDR3 DNA reads TGTGCCAGTAGTATGCCCCGGACACTTGAAGCTTTCTTT. This encodes CASSMPRTLEAFF.

This clone was detected only a few times. The chain recombines TRBV11-3 with TRBJ2-2, with 8 bases lining up with TRBD2. Germline CDR1 is SGHNT and CDR2 is YENEEA. The CDR3 is 16 amino acids. V was clipped by 5 bases and J by 2 bases; unmatched bases: 7. The CDR3 reads CASSRPRGANTGELFF. The CDR3 DNA reads as TGTGCCAGCAGCCGACCGCGGGGGGCAAACACCGGGGAGCTGTTTTTT.

This clone was detected only a few times. This chain joins TRBV27 and TRBJ1-6, with D tentatively TRBD1 (5 bases). The CDR3 spans 15 residues. Trimming cost V 2 bases and J 2 bases, with 7 bases left between them. Germline CDR1 MNHEY, CDR2 SMNVEV (reference sequence). CDR3 DNA sequence: TGTGCCAGCAGTTTAAAGGGGACCTATAATTCACCCCTCCACTTT. Translated: CASSLKGTYNSPLHF.

V and J are TRBV7-2 and TRBJ1-2; 8 bases map to TRBD1. The V gene's germline CDR1 is SGHTA and CDR2 FQGNSA. V lost 3 bases and J lost 5; bases outside the gene matches: 8. This CDR3 is built from 15 residues. CDR3 sequence: CASSLDAGGNYGYTF. For the CDR3, the DNA is TGTGCCAGCAGCTTGGATGCAGGGGGCAATTATGGCTACACCTTC.

V and J are TRBV5-6 and TRBJ1-1; 7 bases agree with TRBD1. Germline assignment: CDR1 SGHDT and CDR2 YYEEEE. Trimming took 4 bases from V and 1 from J; bases not matched to a gene: 1. The CDR3 loop spans 13 amino acids. The CDR3 DNA follows: TGTGCCAGCAGCCAGGGGGAGAACACTGAAGCTTTCTTT. Amino acid sequence: CASSQGENTEAFF.

This clone has only a few counts. The genes are TRBV21-1 and TRBJ2-5; TRBD2, as called in the table, went unchecked against the DNA. TRBV21-1 constitutes a pseudogene. The CDR3 covers 17 residues. The CDR3 DNA reads TGTGCCAGCAGCAAAGCTCCCGGGGGGCCCTTAGTGAAGACCCAGTACTTC. This gives the protein CASSKAPGGPLVKTQYF.

The rearrangement joins TRBV5-1 to TRBJ2-3; 7 positions match TRBD1. The CDR3 is 13 amino acids. With 3 bases clipped from V and 3 bases from J, the junction kept 1 base outside the gene matches. Germline V gene lookup returns CDR1 SGHRS and CDR2 YFSETQ. The CDR3 is CASSSQGTDTQYF. The CDR3 nucleotides are TGCGCCAGCAGCTCACAGGGGACAGATACGCAGTATTTT.

This clone occurred a few times. This chain links TRBV7-9 with TRBJ1-2, with D possibly being TRBD1 (5 bases). The V gene's germline CDR1 is SEHNR and CDR2 FQNEAQ (reference sequence). This CDR3 is built from 13 residues. V gave up 2 bases and J gave up 6 bases, with 10 bases separating them. CDR3 region: CASSLSGWNGYTF. The CDR3 nucleotides read TGTGCCAGCAGCTTATCAGGGTGGAATGGCTACACCTTC.

The chain couples TRBV13 to TRBJ1-2; D might be TRBD1 (5 bases). This CDR3 comprises 16 residues. Trimming cost V 2 bases and J 4 bases, with 17 bases left between them. From germline, CDR1 is PRHDT and CDR2 FYEKMQ (reference sequence). The CDR3 here is CASSLRVPRGIYGYTF. The CDR3, as DNA: TGTGCCAGCAGCTTAAGGGTTCCTCGGGGGATCTATGGCTACACCTTC.

DNA of the CDR3: TGTGCCAGCAGCGCACAGTCGGGGGGCAGCGAAAAACTGTTTTTT. Its protein product is CASSAQSGGSEKLFF. The gene calls are TRBV7-8 and TRBJ1-4, with D maybe TRBD1 (6 bases). This CDR3 has 15 amino acids. Germline CDR1 and CDR2: SGHVS and FQNEAQ. V gave up 5 bases and J gave up 8 bases, with 18 bases separating them.

The CDR3 DNA follows: TGTGCCAGCGGACTCGATCAAAATTCACCCCTCCACTTT. This codes for CASGLDQNSPLHF. The chain joins TRBV2 to TRBJ1-6, with unresolved D. The CDR3 loop spans 13 amino acids. Trimming removed 8 bases at V and 7 bases at J, with 12 bases between. The V gene's germline CDR1 is SNHLY and CDR2 FYNNEI.

This clone was seen a handful of times. The rearrangement uses TRBV4-2 and TRBJ2-1; a possible D gene is TRBD2 (6 bases). Germline-derived CDR1 and CDR2 are LGHNA and YNFKEQ. V gave up 0 bases and J gave up 5 bases, with 11 bases separating them. The CDR3 runs to 15 residues. The CDR3 is CASSQEGGADNEQFF. DNA of the CDR3: TGTGCCAGCAGCCAAGAGGGGGGAGCAGACAATGAGCAGTTCTTC.

The chain couples TRBV5-4 to TRBJ2-7, with TRBD1 matching 11 bases. Trimming took 4 bases from V and 3 from J; bases not matched to a gene: 9. Germline assignment: CDR1 SGHNT and CDR2 YYREEE (reference sequence). The CDR3 totals 16 residues. The CDR3: CASSKKDRGLGYEQYF. The CDR3 DNA reads TGTGCCAGCAGCAAGAAGGACAGGGGGCTCGGCTACGAGCAGTACTTC.

There are a few counts of this clone. The gene calls are TRBV5-6 and TRBJ1-2; D is unclear. V was clipped by 2 bases and J by 7 bases, with 6 bases between them. Germline CDR1 SGHDT, CDR2 YYEEEE. The CDR3 consists of 11 residues. The CDR3 loop is CASSLESGYTF. The CDR3 nucleotides read TGTGCCAGCAGCTTAGAGAGTGGCTACACCTTC. Looking up the rest from reference TRBV5-6 and TRBJ1-2 gives the full variable domain: DAGVTQSPTHLIKTRGQQVTLRCSPKSGHDTVSWYQQALGQGPQFIFQYYEEEERQRGNFPDRFSGHQFPNYSSELNVNALLLGDSALYLCASSLESGYTFGSGTRLTVV.

This chain links TRBV6-1 with TRBJ2-7, with 13 bases matching TRBD2. Germline assignment: CDR1 MNHNS and CDR2 SASEGT. Unmatched junction bases numbered 4, after V lost 1 base and J lost 1 base. The CDR3 consists of 17 residues. The CDR3 spells CASSEGGLAGKSYEQYF. CDR3 nucleotides: TGTGCCAGCAGTGAAGGGGGACTAGCGGGGAAATCCTACGAGCAGTACTTC.

This clone was observed a handful of times. The chain recombines TRBV6-5 with TRBJ2-7, with 8 positions matching TRBD2. The V gene's germline CDR1 is MNHEY and CDR2 SVGAGI. V was clipped by 0 bases and J by 4 bases; unmatched bases: 5. The CDR3 sequence is 15 residues long. CDR3 residues: CASSYSPGRGYEQYF. The CDR3 DNA follows: TGTGCCAGCAGTTACTCTCCCGGGAGGGGGTACGAGCAGTACTTC.